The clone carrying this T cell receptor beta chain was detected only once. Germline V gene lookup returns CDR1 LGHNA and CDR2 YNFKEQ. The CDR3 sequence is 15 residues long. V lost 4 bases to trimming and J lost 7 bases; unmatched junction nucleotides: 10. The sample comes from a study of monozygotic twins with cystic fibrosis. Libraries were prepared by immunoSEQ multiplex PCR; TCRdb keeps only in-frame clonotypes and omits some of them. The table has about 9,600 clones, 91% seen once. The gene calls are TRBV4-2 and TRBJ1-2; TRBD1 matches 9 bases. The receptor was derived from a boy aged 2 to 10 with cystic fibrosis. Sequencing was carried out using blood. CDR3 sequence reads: CASSPPLDRGGGYTF. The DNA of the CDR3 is TGTGCCAGCAGCCCCCCCCTGGACAGGGGCGGTGGCTACACCTTC.